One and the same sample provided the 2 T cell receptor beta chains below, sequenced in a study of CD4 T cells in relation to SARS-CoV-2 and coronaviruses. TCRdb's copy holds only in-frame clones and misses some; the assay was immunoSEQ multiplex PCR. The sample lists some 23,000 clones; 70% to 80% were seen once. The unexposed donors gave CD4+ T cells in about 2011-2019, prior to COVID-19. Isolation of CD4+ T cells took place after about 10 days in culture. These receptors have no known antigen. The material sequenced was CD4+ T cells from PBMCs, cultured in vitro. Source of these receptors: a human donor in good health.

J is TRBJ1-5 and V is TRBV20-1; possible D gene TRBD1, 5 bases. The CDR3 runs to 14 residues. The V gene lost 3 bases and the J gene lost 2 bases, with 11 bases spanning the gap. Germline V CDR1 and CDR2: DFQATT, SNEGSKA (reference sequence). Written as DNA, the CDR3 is TGCAGTGCTAGTGGCAGGGTAGGCAATCAGCCCCAGCATTTT. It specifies CSASGRVGNQPQHF.

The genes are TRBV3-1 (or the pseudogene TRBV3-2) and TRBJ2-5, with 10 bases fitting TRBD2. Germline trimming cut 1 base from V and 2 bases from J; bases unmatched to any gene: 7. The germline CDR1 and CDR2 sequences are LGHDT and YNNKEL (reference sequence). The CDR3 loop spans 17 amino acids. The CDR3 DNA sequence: TGTGCCAGCAGCCAAGGGCTAGCGGGAGCATTTCAAGAGACCCAGTACTTC. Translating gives CASSQGLAGAFQETQYF.